This T cell receptor beta chain derives from a study of T cell responses to AZD1222 COVID-19 vaccine. The wider study: Second-dose recipients at about 4 or about 12 weeks were treated as one pooled group.

V gave up 4 bases and J gave up 9 bases, with 15 bases separating them. The CDR3 contains 13 residues. Germline values: CDR1 SGHNT, CDR2 YYREEE (reference sequence). Details on this clone: The antigen is not known.

Some clones are missing from TCRdb's copy, which holds only in-frame ones; the method was immunoSEQ multiplex PCR. The repertoire holds approximately 68,000 clones, about 91% seen once, with about a fifth in the top ten. Broader study findings: The study reported that nearly half of spike-specific TCRs target unmutated variant regions. The sample set comprised mostly white British donors with more females, and clonal diversity was possibly underestimated.

The sequence was collected from an adult in good health. V gene TRBV5-4 combines with J gene TRBJ2-3; a possible D gene is TRBD1 (6 bases). Source: peripheral blood, taken on day 0 of AZD1222 vaccination. The CDR3, as DNA: TGTGCCAGCAGCGAAGCCACAGGGTACACGCAGTATTTT. Translating gives CASSEATGYTQYF.